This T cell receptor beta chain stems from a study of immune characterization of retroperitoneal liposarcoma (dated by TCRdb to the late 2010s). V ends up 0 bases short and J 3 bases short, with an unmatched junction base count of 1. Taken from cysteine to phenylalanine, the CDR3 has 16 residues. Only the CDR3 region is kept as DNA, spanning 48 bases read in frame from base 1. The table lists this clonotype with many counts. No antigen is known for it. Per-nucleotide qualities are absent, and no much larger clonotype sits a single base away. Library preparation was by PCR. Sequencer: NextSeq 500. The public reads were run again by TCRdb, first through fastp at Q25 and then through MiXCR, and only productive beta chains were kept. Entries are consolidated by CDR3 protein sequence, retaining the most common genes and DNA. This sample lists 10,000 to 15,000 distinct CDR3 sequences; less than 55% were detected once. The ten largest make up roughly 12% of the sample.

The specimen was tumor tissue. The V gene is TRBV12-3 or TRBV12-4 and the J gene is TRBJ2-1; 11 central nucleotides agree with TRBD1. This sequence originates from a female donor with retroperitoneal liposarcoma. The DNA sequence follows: TGTGCCAGCAGTTTAGCCGGGACAGGGGGCTACAATGAGCAGTTCTTC. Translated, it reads CASSLAGTGGYNEQFF.